Presented here are 26 T cell receptor beta chains from one specimen sequenced in a study of Graves' ophthalmopathy and Graves' hyperthyroidism. The authors amplified TCR beta CDR3 regions from RNA transcripts. HTBI primers were used in a first-round RT-PCR, which preceded a second-round multiplex PCR. From the multiplex PCR reads, TCRdb called clonotypes with MiXCR, one entry per CDR3 protein. Altogether 35,000 to 50,000 distinct CDR3 sequences are present, roughly 50% being singletons, with the ten largest covering approximately 27%. The source material was peripheral blood. The source is an adult woman with stable Graves' hyperthyroidism.

This clonotype was found many times. The chain recombines TRBV28 with TRBJ2-5, with no clear D. Germline CDR1 is MDHEN and CDR2 is SYDVKM. This CDR3 region has 13 residues. V lost 6 bases and J lost 5, with 13 bases in between. CDR3 DNA sequence: TGTGCCAGCAGCCCCACTCTGGCCGAGACCCAGTACTTC. It translates to CASSPTLAETQYF. Together with reference TRBV28 and TRBJ2-5, the CDR3 gives the full variable domain: DVKVTQSSRYLVKRTGEKVFLECVQDMDHENMFWYRQDPGLGLRLIYFSYDVKMKEKGDIPEGYSVSREKKERFSLILESASTNQTSMYLCASSPTLAETQYFGPGTRLLVL.

This clonotype was seen repeatedly, ten times or more. The gene calls are TRBV30 and TRBJ2-7, with D possibly matching TRBD2 (5 bases). Germline V gene lookup returns CDR1 GTSNPN and CDR2 SVGIG (reference sequence). The CDR3 sequence is 12 residues long. V was shortened by 0 bases and J by 6 bases, with 9 bases between the two germline ends. In DNA, the CDR3 is TGTGCCTGGAGTGTAAGTACTAGCGAGCAGTACTTC. It specifies CAWSVSTSEQYF.

The V gene is TRBV19, the J gene TRBJ1-2, with 9 positions matching TRBD1. Germline V lookup: CDR1 LNHDA, CDR2 SQIVND (reference sequence). CDR3 length: 15 residues. The CDR3 bases are TGTGTCGGTAGTATAGGGACAGGGTCTAACTATGGCTACACCTTC. Protein product: CVGSIGTGSNYGYTF.

This clonotype was seen a single time. The CDR3 loop reads CASSWEGDSNTEAFF. CDR3 sequence (DNA): TGCGCCAGCAGCTGGGAGGGGGATTCGAACACTGAAGCTTTCTTT. The chain recombines TRBV5-1 with TRBJ1-1; the D gene is possibly TRBD1 (6 bases). Trimming stripped 3 bases from V and 1 base from J, with 13 bases between. The germline gives CDR1 SGHRS, CDR2 YFSETQ. CDR3 size: 15 residues.

This chain connects TRBV29-1 to TRBJ2-7; TRBD1 might be the D (6 bases). There are 12 residues in the CDR3. The germline V and J ends were trimmed by 6 bases and 5 bases, with 14 bases remaining between them. Germline lookup yields CDR1 SQVTM and CDR2 ANQGSEA. CDR3 DNA sequence: TGCAGCGTGGATACAGGGTGGAACGAGCAGTACTTC. Its translation: CSVDTGWNEQYF.

This clonotype was seen at least ten times. CDR3 residues: CASSPQNIYEQYF. The DNA of the CDR3 is TGTGCCAGCAGTCCCCAGAATATTTACGAGCAGTACTTC. This chain uses TRBV28 with TRBJ2-7; D gene unclear. Germline V gene data show CDR1 as MDHEN and CDR2 as SYDVKM. V lost 5 bases and J lost 4, with 12 bases in between. The CDR3 consists of 13 residues.

As to this clonotype: The CDR3 does not close with the conserved phenylalanine or tryptophan, likely indicating a read error. This chain uses TRBV5-1 with TRBJ1-6; 7 nucleotides line up with TRBD1. The germline CDR1 and CDR2 sequences are SGHRS and YFSETQ. The CDR3 consists of 15 residues. The CDR3 coding sequence is TGTGCCAGCGGCCGCCAGGGGGACGGTTACTCACCCCTCCACCTT. Translation gives CASGRQGDGYSPLHL.

The chain has TRBV5-6 and TRBJ2-7; 8 bases are a match to TRBD2. The trim removed 3 bases at V and 5 bases at J, leaving 4 bases unmatched. This CDR3 has 13 amino acids. Germline V gene sequence: CDR1 SGHDT, CDR2 YYEEEE. The CDR3, as DNA: TGTGCCAGCAGCTCCGGACTAGCTCACGAGCAGTACTTC. Translation: CASSSGLAHEQYF.

This clonotype was recorded at least ten times. J is TRBJ1-2 and V is TRBV6-5; 7 nucleotides line up with TRBD1. V dropped 0 bases and J dropped 8; count of bases not matched to a gene: 3. Germline CDR1 is MNHEY and CDR2 is SVGAGI. The CDR3 spans 13 residues. The CDR3 reads CASSYSIQGGYTF. CDR3 in DNA: TGTGCCAGCAGTTACTCGATACAGGGGGGCTACACCTTC.

Only one count was recorded for this clonotype. The rearrangement uses TRBV12-3 or TRBV12-4 and TRBJ1-6, with a weak D call TRBD1 (6 bases). The CDR3 spans 13 residues. Between the trimmed V and J ends, which lost 6 bases and 8 bases, there was a span of 11 bases. CDR3 sequence: CASRGGVDSPLHF. CDR3 nucleotides: TGTGCCAGCAGGGGGGGCGTGGATTCACCCCTCCACTTT.

Concerning this clonotype: The CDR3 does not close with the conserved phenylalanine or tryptophan, likely indicating a read error. Because the CDR3's place on the DNA is in doubt, the DNA is left out and the CDR3 is given as listed by TCRdb. The V gene is TRBV7-3, the J gene TRBJ2-2; TRBD1, the D gene given by the table, was not confirmed from the DNA. With termini counted, the CDR3 has 15 amino acids. CDR1 and CDR2 from the germline V gene are SGHTA and FQGTGA. CDR3 loop: CASSRGQEITGELFS.

This clonotype came up many times. This chain connects TRBV7-3 to TRBJ1-2; a weak D match, TRBD1 (6 bases). Deletions cut 5 bases from V and 3 bases from J, with 13 bases between. Germline CDR1 reads SGHTA; CDR2 reads FQGTGA. The CDR3 has 14 amino acids. The CDR3 sequence: CASSPSGGDYGYTF. In DNA form, the CDR3 reads TGTGCCAGCAGCCCCAGCGGGGGCGACTATGGCTACACCTTC.

Regarding this clonotype: At one end, the junction sequence differs from germline, possibly due to a read error. For the CDR3, the DNA is TGCGCCAGCAGCCAAGATTTGGGGACAGGGGGCGGGAGCGACGAGCAGTACTTC. Amino acids: CASSQDLGTGGGSDEQYF. V usage is TRBV25-1 and J usage is TRBJ2-7; TRBD1 matches at 12 bases. Germline loops: CDR1 MGHDK, CDR2 SYGVNS. This CDR3 comprises 18 residues.

This clonotype has at least ten counts. The chain combines TRBV28 with TRBJ1-2, with D perhaps TRBD1 (6 bases). The germline V gene has CDR1 MDHEN and CDR2 SYDVKM. The CDR3 contains 14 residues. Trimming took off 2 bases at V and 5 bases at J, with 12 bases between the two ends. The CDR3 coding sequence is TGTGCCAGCAGTTTAACAGGGTTGTGGTATGGCTACACCTTC. Protein: CASSLTGLWYGYTF.

About this clonotype: One junction end does not reproduce the germline sequence, and a read error may be involved. The chain carries TRBV5-6 and TRBJ2-2; maybe TRBD2 (5 bases). Germline V gene lookup returns CDR1 SGHDT and CDR2 YYEEEE. The CDR3 is 14 amino acids. The CDR3 protein is CASSLGRNTGELSF. The CDR3 DNA is TGTGCCAGCAGCTTGGGGAGGAACACCGGGGAGCTGTCTTTT.

This clonotype was recorded many times. The rearrangement joins TRBV28 to TRBJ2-2; D is perhaps TRBD2 (6 bases). V was clipped by 2 bases and J by 7 bases, with 17 bases between them. The germline V gene encodes CDR1 MDHEN and CDR2 SYDVKM. This CDR3 has 16 residues. The CDR3 sequence: CASSLLSRDSGGELFF. The CDR3 nucleotides read TGTGCCAGCAGTTTACTTTCTCGGGACTCCGGCGGGGAGCTGTTTTTT.

The J gene is TRBJ2-5, the V gene TRBV6-6; 10 nucleotides line up with TRBD2. The CDR3 consists of 15 residues. Per germline, CDR1 MNHNY and CDR2 SVGAGI (reference sequence). The V segment lost 5 bases and the J segment 1 base; nucleotides outside the gene matches: 4. The CDR3 region has the DNA TGTGCCAGCAGTGCACGACTAGCGGGCCAAGAGACCCAGTACTTC. Its translation: CASSARLAGQETQYF.

Details on this clonotype: At one boundary the junction diverges from the germline segment, which might be a read error. CDR3 sequence (DNA): TGTGCCAGCAGTACCGGGACAGGGCAAAAGCAGCCCCAGCATTTT. Its translation: CASSTGTGQKQPQHF. The rearrangement joins TRBV5-1 to TRBJ1-5; 9 bases line up with TRBD1. CDR3 length: 15 amino acids. Per germline, CDR1 SGHRS and CDR2 YFSETQ.

The rearrangement uses TRBV19 and TRBJ2-7, with D possibly being TRBD1 (5 bases). The CDR3 has 12 amino acids. The V end lost 11 bases, the J end lost 1 base, and 12 bases lay between the germline ends. Germline loops: CDR1 LNHDA, CDR2 SQIVND (reference sequence). The CDR3 nucleotides read TGTGCCTCGAGACAGCTGTCCTACGAGCAGTACTTC. Protein: CASRQLSYEQYF. The variable domain in full, with the rest retrieved from reference TRBV19 and TRBJ2-7, is DGGITQSPKYLFRKEGQNVTLSCEQNLNHDAMYWYRQDPGQGLRLIYYSQIVNDFQKGDIAEGYSVSREKKESFPLTVTSAQKNPTAFYLCASRQLSYEQYFGPGTRLTVT.

Only one count was recorded for this clonotype. The conserved closing phenylalanine or tryptophan is absent in this CDR3, likely reflecting a read error. The limits of the CDR3 on the DNA are not certain, so only TCRdb's listed CDR3 is given. V usage is TRBV7-9 and J usage is TRBJ2-7. The CDR3 numbers 8 amino acids, ends counted. Per the germline V gene, CDR1 is SEHNR and CDR2 is FQNEAQ (reference sequence). CDR3 residues: CASGSRAG.

Many counts were recorded for this clonotype. The gene calls are TRBV27 and TRBJ1-5; 7 nucleotides match TRBD1. V lost 5 bases, J lost 4 bases, and 8 bases stayed unmatched. The CDR3 sequence is 15 residues long. Per germline, CDR1 MNHEY and CDR2 SMNVEV (reference sequence). The CDR3 loop reads CASSEVGTANQPQHF. In nucleotides, the CDR3 is TGTGCCAGCAGTGAGGTGGGGACAGCAAATCAGCCCCAGCATTTT.

As to this clonotype: One junction end disagrees with the germline gene, perhaps due to a read error. The chain recombines TRBV2 with TRBJ2-3, with 7 bases lining up with TRBD1. The CDR3 is made up of 15 amino acids. Germline CDR1 reads SNHLY; CDR2 reads FYNNEI. CDR3: CASGGQDSISDTQCF. In DNA, the CDR3 is TGTGCCAGCGGAGGACAGGATTCAATCTCAGATACGCAGTGTTTT.

This clonotype was seen at least ten times. Germline and junction disagree at one end, which may indicate a read error. V usage is TRBV4-1 and J usage is TRBJ1-5; a possible D gene is TRBD1 (5 bases). The germline V gene encodes CDR1 MGHRA and CDR2 YSYEKL. The length of the CDR3 is 16 residues. CDR3 in amino acids: CTSSQGDSYSNQPQHF. The CDR3 DNA reads TGCACCAGCAGCCAAGGGGACTCATATAGCAATCAGCCCCAGCATTTT.

The chain uses TRBV7-8 and TRBJ1-5; possibly TRBD1 for D (6 bases). The germline CDR1 and CDR2 sequences are SGHVS and FQNEAQ. V lost 5 bases and J 0 bases, leaving 11 bases between the germline ends. The CDR3 is 15 amino acids. The CDR3 nucleotides read TGTGCCAGCAGCCAGGGGTGGTATAGCAATCAGCCCCAGCATTTT. Its translation is CASSQGWYSNQPQHF.

This clonotype was recorded many times. The V call is TRBV24-1, the J call TRBJ1-5; D remains unclear. V lost 4 bases, J lost 3 bases, and 12 bases lay in between. Germline CDR1 reads KGHDR; CDR2 reads SFDVKD. The CDR3 has 15 amino acids. For the CDR3, the DNA is TGTGCCACCAGTGACCCAACAGCAGTCAATCAGCCCCAGCATTTT. It yields the protein CATSDPTAVNQPQHF.

In regard to this clonotype: One end of the junction is discordant with germline, which a read error may explain. This rearrangement joins TRBV13 to TRBJ1-1; a possible D gene is TRBD1 (5 bases). Germline V gene data show CDR1 as PRHDT and CDR2 as FYEKMQ (reference sequence). The CDR3 totals 14 residues. The CDR3 loop reads CASSERGAGTEAFF. The CDR3 nucleotides read TGTGCCAGCAGCGAACGGGGCGCGGGCACTGAGGCTTTCTTT.